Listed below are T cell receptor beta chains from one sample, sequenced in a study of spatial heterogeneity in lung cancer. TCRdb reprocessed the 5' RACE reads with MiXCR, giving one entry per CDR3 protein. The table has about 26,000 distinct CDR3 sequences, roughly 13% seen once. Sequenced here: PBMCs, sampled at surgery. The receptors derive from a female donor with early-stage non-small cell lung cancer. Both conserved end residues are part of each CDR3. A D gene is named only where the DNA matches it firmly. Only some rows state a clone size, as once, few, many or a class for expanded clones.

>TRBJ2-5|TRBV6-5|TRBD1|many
TGTGCCAGCCGGGGGACAGGACCGGATCGGTGGTACTTC
CASRGTGPDRWYF
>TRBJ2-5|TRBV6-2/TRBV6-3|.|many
TGTGCCAGCAGATCAACCCCGGGACGGCTTAAAGAGACCCAGTACTTC
CASRSTPGRLKETQYF
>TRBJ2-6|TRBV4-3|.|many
TGCGCCAGCAGCCAATCACCCCGACAGCCTGGGGCCAACGTCCTGACTTTC
CASSQSPRQPGANVLTF
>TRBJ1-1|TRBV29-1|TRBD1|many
TGCAGCGTTGAAGAGGGGGCAGGGGGTCCAAACACTGAAGCTTTCTTT
CSVEEGAGGPNTEAFF
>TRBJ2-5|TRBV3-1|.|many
TGTGCCAGCAGCCAAGAATCGAGGGAGACCCAGTACTTC
CASSQESRETQYF
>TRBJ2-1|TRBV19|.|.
TGTGCCAGTAGTGTGACTAGTACGAATGAGCAGTTCTTC
CASSVTSTNEQFF
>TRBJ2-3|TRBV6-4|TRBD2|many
TGTGCCAGCAGTTCATCCGGACTAGCGGGGGGCCAGAATAACCCCCCAGATACGCAGTATTTT
CASSSSGLAGGQNNPPDTQYF
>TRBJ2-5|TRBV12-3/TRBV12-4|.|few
TGTGCCAGCAGTTTGGTCGGGGGAGAGACCCAGTACTTC
CASSLVGGETQYF
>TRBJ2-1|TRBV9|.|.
TGTGCCAGCAGCGTAGCCATATCGGGCCGAGGGGATGAGCAGTTCTTC
CASSVAISGRGDEQFF
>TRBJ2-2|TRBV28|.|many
TGTGCCAGCAACCGGGACCCGAACACCGGGGAGCTGTTTTTT
CASNRDPNTGELFF
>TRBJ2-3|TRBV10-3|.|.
TGTGCCATCAGTGATGCGGCCAAACTTTATACGCAGTATTTT
CAISDAAKLYTQYF
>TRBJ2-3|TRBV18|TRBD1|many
TGTGCCAGCTCACCAAGGGACAGGGGCCCAGATACGCAGTATTTT
CASSPRDRGPDTQYF
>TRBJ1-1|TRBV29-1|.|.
TGCAGCGCCCACAATAACCTGAACACTGAAGCTTTCTTT
CSAHNNLNTEAFF
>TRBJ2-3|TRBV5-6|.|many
TGTGCCAGCAGCTTTACCATTATTAGAGATACGCAGTATTTT
CASSFTIIRDTQYF
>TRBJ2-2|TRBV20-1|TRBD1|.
TGCAGTGCTAGAATATCAGGACAGGGGGACACCGGGGAGCTGTTTTTT
CSARISGQGDTGELFF
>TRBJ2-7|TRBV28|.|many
TGTGCCAGCAGGGACAGCGGGGTATTATCCTACGAGCAGTACTTC
CASRDSGVLSYEQYF
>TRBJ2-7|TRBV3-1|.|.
TGTGCCAGCAGCCCGTCAACGTCCGGTCAGCAGTACTTC
CASSPSTSGQQYF
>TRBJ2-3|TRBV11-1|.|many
TGTGCCAGCAGGGCTGAGCTGTATCTGGAAGGTACGCAGTATTTT
CASRAELYLEGTQYF
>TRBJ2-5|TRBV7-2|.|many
TGTGCCAGCAGCTCCCTGGGGGGAGGAGAGACCCAGTACTTC
CASSSLGGGETQYF
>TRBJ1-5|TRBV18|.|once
TGTGCCAGCTCACCAAGATTACAGAACAGAGGGCAGCCCCAGCATTTT
CASSPRLQNRGQPQHF
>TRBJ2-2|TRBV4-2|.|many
TGTGCCAGCTCCGAGACCGGGGAGCTGTTTTTT
CASSETGELFF
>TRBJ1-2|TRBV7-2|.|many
TGTGCCAGCAGCTTAGGAACGTCTACTAACTATGGCTACACCTTC
CASSLGTSTNYGYTF
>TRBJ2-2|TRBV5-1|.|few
TGCGCCAGCAGCTTGTCGGGTGGGGAGCTGTTTTTT
CASSLSGGELFF
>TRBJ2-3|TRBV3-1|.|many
TGTGCCAGCAGCCAAGGGTTGTTGGCGCTCACAGATACGCAGTATTTT
CASSQGLLALTDTQYF
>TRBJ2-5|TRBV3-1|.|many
TGTGCCAGCAGCCAAGGCTTGACTGAGGGCGAGACCCAGTACTTC
CASSQGLTEGETQYF
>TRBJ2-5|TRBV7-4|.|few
TGTGCCAGCAGCCAAACAGCCGGGACTCCCGTGACCCAGTACTTC
CASSQTAGTPVTQYF
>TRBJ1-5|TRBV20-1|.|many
TGCAGTGCTAGAGTGGGGGGGAGGTATAGCAATCAGCCCCAGCATTTT
CSARVGGRYSNQPQHF
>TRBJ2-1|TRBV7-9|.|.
TGTGCCAGCAGCTCCCAAGGCTTGGATGAGCAGTTCTTC
CASSSQGLDEQFF
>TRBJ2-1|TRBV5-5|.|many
TGTGCCAGCAGCTGGACCGGTTCCTACAATGAGCAGTTCTTC
CASSWTGSYNEQFF
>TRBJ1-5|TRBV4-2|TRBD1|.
TGTGCCAGCAGCCAAGGACAGGGGAATCAGCCCCAGCATTTT
CASSQGQGNQPQHF
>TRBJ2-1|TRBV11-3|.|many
TGTGCCAGCAGCTACCTTGGTGAGCAGTTCTTC
CASSYLGEQFF
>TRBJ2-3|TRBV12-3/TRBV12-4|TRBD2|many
TGTGCCAGCAGTTCTCCGGGACTAGGGGCTGATACGCAGTATTTT
CASSSPGLGADTQYF
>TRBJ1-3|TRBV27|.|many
TGTGCCAGCAGTCAGCACTTACCTGGAAACACCATATATTTT
CASSQHLPGNTIYF
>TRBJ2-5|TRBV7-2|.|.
TGTGCCAGCAGCTTCTTTGGGGAACAAGAGACCCAGTACTTC
CASSFFGEQETQYF
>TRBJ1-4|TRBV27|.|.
TGTGCCAGTTTCGGTCGAGGGGCTGGAGAAAAACTGTTTTTT
CASFGRGAGEKLFF
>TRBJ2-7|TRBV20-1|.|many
TGCAGTGCTAGGAGATCGTTAGCGGCGTACGAGCAGTACTTC
CSARRSLAAYEQYF
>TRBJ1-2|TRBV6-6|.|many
TGTGCCAGCAGTCCACTGAAACCCCAGGGGTGGAAGGGCCCCAATGGCTACACCTTC
CASSPLKPQGWKGPNGYTF
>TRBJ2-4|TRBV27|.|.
TGTGCCAGCAGTTTACGAGGCAAAAACATTCAGTACTTC
CASSLRGKNIQYF
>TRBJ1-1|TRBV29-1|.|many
TGCAGCGTTGTTGTCAGCGCCGTCTTCGGCGCTGAAGCTTTCTTT
CSVVVSAVFGAEAFF
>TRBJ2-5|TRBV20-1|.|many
TGCAGTGTGTCGCAGCGGGAGACCCAGTACTTC
CSVSQRETQYF
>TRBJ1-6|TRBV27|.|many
TGTGCCAGCAGCGCCAATCATTCACCCCTCCACTTT
CASSANHSPLHF
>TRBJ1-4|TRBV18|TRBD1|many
TGTGCCAGCCTGGGGACAGCAACTAATGAAAAACTGTTTTTT
CASLGTATNEKLFF
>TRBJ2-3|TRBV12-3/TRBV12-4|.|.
TGTGCCAGCAGTTTTTATGGCACAGATACGCAGTATTTT
CASSFYGTDTQYF
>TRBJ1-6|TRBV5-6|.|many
TGTGCCAGCAGCCCACAGACAGGAACTACCTATAATTCACCCCTCCACTTT
CASSPQTGTTYNSPLHF
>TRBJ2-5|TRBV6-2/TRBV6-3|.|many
TGTGCCAGCAGTTGGGGCCGACAAGAGACCCAGTACTTC
CASSWGRQETQYF
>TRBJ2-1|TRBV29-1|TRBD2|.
TGCAGCGGGACGGGAGGTATGGGCAATGAGCAGTTCTTC
CSGTGGMGNEQFF
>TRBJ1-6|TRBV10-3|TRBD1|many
TGTGCCATCAGCGCCGAGGGGGCGCGGGATTCACCCCTCCACTTT
CAISAEGARDSPLHF
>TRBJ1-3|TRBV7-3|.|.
TGTGCCAGCAGCCAGAGCTCTGGAAACACCATATATTTT
CASSQSSGNTIYF
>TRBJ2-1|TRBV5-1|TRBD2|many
TGCGCCAGCAGCTTGGACGGACTAGCGGGATCCTACAATGAGCAGTTCTTC
CASSLDGLAGSYNEQFF
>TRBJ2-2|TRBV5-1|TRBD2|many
TGCGCCAGCAGCACCCGGGGACTAGCGGGAGGGACGAACACCGGGGAGCTGTTTTTT
CASSTRGLAGGTNTGELFF
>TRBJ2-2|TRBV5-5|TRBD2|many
TGTGCCAGCAGCTTGGAGGCGGGAGCGGGGACCGGGGAGCTGTTTTTT
CASSLEAGAGTGELFF
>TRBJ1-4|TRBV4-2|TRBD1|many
TGTGCCAGCAGCCCGCCTCCGGGACAGCCTAATGAAAAACTGTTTTTT
CASSPPPGQPNEKLFF
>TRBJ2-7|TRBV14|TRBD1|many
TGTGCCAGCAGCCACTCCCCGGGACAGGGGAACGAGCAGTACTTC
CASSHSPGQGNEQYF
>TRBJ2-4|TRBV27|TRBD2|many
TGTGCCAGCAGAAAACCGGGACTAGCGGGTACCTGGCTTCAGTACTTC
CASRKPGLAGTWLQYF
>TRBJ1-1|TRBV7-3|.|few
TGTGCCAGCACCTTAAACGCAGGGGAGGGGACTGAAGCTTTCTTT
CASTLNAGEGTEAFF
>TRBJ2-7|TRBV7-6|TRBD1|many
TGTGCCAGCAGCCCCCCGGGACAGGGGCAAGAGCAGTACTTC
CASSPPGQGQEQYF